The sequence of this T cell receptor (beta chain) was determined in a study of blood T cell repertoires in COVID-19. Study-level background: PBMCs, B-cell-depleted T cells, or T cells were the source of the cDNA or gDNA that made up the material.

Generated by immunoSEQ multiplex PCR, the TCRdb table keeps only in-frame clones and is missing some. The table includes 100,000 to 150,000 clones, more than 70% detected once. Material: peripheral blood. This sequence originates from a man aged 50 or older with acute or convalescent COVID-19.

CDR3 DNA: TGTGCCAGCAGCCAAGCTGCAGGTTGGAACACTGAAGCTTTCTTT. It is translated as CASSQAAGWNTEAFF. V is TRBV3-1 (or the pseudogene TRBV3-2) and J is TRBJ1-1; D is unclear. The CDR3 is 15 residues long. CDR1 is LGHDT, CDR2 YNNKEL, per germline (reference sequence). Trimming left V 1 base short and J 1 base short, with 10 bases between.